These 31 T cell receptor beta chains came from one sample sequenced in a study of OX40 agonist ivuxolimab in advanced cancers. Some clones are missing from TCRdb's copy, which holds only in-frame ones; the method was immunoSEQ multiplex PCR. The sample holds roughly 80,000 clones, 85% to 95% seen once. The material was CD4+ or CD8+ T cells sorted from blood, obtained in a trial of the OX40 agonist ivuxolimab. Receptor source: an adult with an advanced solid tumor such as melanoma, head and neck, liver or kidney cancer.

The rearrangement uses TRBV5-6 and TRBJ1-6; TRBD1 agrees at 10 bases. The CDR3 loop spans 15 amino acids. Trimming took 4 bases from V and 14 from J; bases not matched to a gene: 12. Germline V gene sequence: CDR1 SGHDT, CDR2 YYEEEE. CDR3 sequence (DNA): TGTGCCAGCAGCCGGAGGGACAGGGGACGGGGGGCCCTCCACTTT. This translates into CASSRRDRGRGALHF.

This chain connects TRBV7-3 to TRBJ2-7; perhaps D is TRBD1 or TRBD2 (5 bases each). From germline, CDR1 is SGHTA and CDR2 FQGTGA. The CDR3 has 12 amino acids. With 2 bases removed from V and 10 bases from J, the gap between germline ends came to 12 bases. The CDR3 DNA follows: TGTGCCAGCAGCTTAGAATTGGGGGACCAGTACTTC. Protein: CASSLELGDQYF. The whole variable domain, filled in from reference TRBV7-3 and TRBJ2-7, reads GAGVSQTPSNKVTEKGKYVELRCDPISGHTALYWYRQSLGQGPEFLIYFQGTGAADDSGLPNDRFFAVRPEGSVSTLKIQRTERGDSAVYLCASSLELGDQYFGPGTRLTVT.

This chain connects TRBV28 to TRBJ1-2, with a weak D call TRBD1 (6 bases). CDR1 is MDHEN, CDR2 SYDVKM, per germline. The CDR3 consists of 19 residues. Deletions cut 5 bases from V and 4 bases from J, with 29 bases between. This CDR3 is CASSLRGMGFGASGYGYTF. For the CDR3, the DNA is TGTGCCAGCAGTCTAAGGGGGATGGGGTTTGGGGCTTCTGGCTATGGCTACACCTTC.

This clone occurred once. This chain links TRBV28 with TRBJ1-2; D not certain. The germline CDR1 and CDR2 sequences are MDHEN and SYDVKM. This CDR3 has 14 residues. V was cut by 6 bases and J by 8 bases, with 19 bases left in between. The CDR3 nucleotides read TGTGCCAGCAGACAGCCGGGAGTAGCAGGCGGCTACACCTTC. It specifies CASRQPGVAGGYTF.

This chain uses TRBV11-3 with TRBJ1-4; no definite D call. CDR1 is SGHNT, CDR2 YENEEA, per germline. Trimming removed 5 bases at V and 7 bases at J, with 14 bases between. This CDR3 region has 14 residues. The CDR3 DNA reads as TGTGCCAGCAGCGAGCCGGGCCTGTCTGAAAAACTGTTTTTT. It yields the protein CASSEPGLSEKLFF.

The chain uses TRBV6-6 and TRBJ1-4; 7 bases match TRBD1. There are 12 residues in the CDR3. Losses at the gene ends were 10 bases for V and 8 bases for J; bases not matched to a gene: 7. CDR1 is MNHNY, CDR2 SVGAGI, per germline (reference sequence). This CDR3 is CATRGGTEKLFF. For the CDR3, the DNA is TGTGCCACCAGGGGGGGAACCGAAAAACTGTTTTTT.

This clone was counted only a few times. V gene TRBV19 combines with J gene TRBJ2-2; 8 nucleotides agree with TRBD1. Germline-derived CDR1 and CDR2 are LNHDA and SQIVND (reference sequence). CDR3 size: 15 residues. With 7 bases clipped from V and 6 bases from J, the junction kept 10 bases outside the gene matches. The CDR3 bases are TGTGCCAGTACCCCATCGGACAGGGCCGCCGGGGAGCTGTTTTTT. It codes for CASTPSDRAAGELFF.

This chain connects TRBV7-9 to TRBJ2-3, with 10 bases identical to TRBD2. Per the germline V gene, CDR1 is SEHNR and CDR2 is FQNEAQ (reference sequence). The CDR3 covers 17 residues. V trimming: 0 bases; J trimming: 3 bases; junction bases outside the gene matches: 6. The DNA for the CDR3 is TGTGCCAGCAGCTTAGCCCTGGCTAGCGGGAGTACAGATACGCAGTATTTT. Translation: CASSLALASGSTDTQYF.

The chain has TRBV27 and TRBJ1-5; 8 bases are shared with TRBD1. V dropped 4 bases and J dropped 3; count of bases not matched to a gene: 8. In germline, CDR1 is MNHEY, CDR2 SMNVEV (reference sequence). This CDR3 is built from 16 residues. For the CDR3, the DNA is TGTGCCAGCAGTTCCCGGCAGGGGGCTCTCAATCAGCCCCAGCATTTT. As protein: CASSSRQGALNQPQHF.

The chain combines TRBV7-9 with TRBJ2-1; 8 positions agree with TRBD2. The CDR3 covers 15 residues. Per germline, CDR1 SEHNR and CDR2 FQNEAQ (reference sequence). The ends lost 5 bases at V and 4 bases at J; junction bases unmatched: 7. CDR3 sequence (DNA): TGTGCCAGCAGCAGGAGCGGGAGCAGGTACAATGAGCAGTTCTTC. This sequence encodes CASSRSGSRYNEQFF. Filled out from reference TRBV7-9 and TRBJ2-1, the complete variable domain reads DTGVSQNPRHKITKRGQNVTFRCDPISEHNRLYWYRQTLGQGPEFLTYFQNEAQLEKSRLLSDRFSAERPKGSFSTLEIQRTEQGDSAMYLCASSRSGSRYNEQFFGPGTRLTVL.

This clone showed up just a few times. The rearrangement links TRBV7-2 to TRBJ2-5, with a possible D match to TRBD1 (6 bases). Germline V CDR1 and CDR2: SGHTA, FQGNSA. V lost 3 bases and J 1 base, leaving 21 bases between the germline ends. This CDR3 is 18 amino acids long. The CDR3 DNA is TGTGCCAGCAGCTTGGTCTCCCAGATCAGGGGACCCCAAGAGACCCAGTACTTC. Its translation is CASSLVSQIRGPQETQYF.

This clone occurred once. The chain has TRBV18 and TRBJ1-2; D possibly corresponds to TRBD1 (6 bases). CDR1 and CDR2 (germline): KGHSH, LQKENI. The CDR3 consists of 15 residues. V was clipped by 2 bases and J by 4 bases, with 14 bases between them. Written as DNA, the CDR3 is TGTGCCAGCTCACCATGGGACACGGATTCCTATGGCTACACCTTC. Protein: CASSPWDTDSYGYTF. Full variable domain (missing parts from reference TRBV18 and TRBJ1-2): NAGVMQNPRHLVRRRGQEARLRCSPMKGHSHVYWYRQLPEEGLKFMVYLQKENIIDESGMPKERFSAEFPKEGPSILRIQQVVRGDSAAYFCASSPWDTDSYGYTFGSGTRLTVV.

The DNA for the CDR3 is TGTGCCAGTAGTATGCGGGGGTCCGGGGAGCTGTTTTTT. Residues: CASSMRGSGELFF. The chain uses TRBV19 and TRBJ2-2; 7 nucleotides line up with TRBD2. V gave up 3 bases and J gave up 6 bases; unmatched junction bases: 1. Per the germline V gene, CDR1 is LNHDA and CDR2 is SQIVND (reference sequence). There are 13 residues in the CDR3.

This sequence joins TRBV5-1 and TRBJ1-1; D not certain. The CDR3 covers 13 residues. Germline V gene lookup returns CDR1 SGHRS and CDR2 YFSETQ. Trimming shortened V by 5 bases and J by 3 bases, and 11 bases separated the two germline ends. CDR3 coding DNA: TGCGCCAGCAGTGACCCGGCGGACACTGAAGCTTTCTTT. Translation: CASSDPADTEAFF.

CDR3 protein: CASSLVGQGGGEQYF. The CDR3 bases are TGTGCCAGCAGCTTGGTTGGACAGGGGGGCGGCGAGCAGTACTTC. The V and J genes are TRBV5-4 and TRBJ2-7, with 10 bases lining up with TRBD1. The CDR3 covers 15 residues. The V and J ends lost 0 bases and 6 bases, in that order; junction bases with no gene match: 6. Germline CDR1 reads SGHNT; CDR2 reads YYREEE (reference sequence).

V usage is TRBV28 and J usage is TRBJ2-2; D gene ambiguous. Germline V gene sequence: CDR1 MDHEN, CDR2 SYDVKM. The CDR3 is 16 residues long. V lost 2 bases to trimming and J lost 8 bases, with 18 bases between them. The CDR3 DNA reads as TGTGCCAGCAGTTTAAATGTTAATACGATGGGAGGGGAGCTGTTTTTT. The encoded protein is CASSLNVNTMGGELFF.

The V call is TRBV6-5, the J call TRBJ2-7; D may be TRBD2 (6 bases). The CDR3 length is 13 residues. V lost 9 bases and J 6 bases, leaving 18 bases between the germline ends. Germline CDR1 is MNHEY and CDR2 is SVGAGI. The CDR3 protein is CASSPPGVTEQYF. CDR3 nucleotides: TGTGCCAGTTCCCCTCCGGGGGTCACCGAGCAGTACTTC.

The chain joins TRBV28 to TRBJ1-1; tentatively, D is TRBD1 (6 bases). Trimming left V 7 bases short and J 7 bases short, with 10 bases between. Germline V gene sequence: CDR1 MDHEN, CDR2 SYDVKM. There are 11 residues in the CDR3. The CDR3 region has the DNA TGTGCCAGCATACAGGGCGTTGAAGCTTTCTTT. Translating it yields CASIQGVEAFF.

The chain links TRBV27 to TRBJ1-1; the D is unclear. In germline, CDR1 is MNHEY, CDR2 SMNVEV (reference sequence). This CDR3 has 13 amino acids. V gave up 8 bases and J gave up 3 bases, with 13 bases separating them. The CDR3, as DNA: TGTGCCAGCCGTGCCGCGCTCTACACTGAAGCTTTCTTT. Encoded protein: CASRAALYTEAFF.

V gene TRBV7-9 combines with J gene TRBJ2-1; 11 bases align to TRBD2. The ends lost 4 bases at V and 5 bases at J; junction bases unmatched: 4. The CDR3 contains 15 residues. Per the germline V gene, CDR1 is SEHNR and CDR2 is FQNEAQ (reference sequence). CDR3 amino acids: CASSYPGLADNEQFF. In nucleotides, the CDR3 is TGTGCCAGCAGCTATCCGGGACTAGCGGACAATGAGCAGTTCTTC.

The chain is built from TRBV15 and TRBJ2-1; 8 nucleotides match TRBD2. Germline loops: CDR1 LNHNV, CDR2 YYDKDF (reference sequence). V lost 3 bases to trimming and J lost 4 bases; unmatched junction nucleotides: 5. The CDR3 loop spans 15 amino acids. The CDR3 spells CATSRLSGGYNEQFF. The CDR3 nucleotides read TGTGCCACCAGCAGGCTGTCGGGAGGGTACAATGAGCAGTTCTTC.

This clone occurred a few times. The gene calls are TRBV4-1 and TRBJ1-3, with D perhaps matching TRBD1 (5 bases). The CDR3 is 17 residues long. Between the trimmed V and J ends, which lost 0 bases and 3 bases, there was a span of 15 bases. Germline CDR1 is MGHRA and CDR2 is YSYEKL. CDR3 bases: TGCGCCAGCAGCCAAGATGGCACGGGGCTTGGTGGAAACACCATATATTTT. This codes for CASSQDGTGLGGNTIYF.

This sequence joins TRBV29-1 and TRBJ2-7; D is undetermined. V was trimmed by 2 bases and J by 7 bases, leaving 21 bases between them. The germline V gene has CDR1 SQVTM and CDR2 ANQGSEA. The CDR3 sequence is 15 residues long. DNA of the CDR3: TGCAGCGTTGAAAATGGGCCGGGCCTGCTTCGAGAGCAGTACTTC. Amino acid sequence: CSVENGPGLLREQYF.

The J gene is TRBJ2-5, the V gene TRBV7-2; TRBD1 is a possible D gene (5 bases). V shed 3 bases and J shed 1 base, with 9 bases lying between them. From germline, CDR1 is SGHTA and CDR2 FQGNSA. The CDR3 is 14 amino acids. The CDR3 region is CASSFQGGQETQYF. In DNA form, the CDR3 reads TGTGCCAGCAGCTTCCAGGGTGGCCAAGAGACCCAGTACTTC. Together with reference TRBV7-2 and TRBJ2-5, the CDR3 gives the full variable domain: GAGVSQSPSNKVTEKGKDVELRCDPISGHTALYWYRQSLGQGLEFLIYFQGNSAPDKSGLPSDRFSAERTGGSVSTLTIQRTQQEDSAVYLCASSFQGGQETQYFGPGTRLLVL.

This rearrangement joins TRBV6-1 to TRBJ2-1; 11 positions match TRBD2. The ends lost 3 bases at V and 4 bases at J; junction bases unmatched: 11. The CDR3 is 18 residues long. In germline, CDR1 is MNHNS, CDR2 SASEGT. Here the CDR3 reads CASSETRPGLADYNEQFF. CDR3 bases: TGTGCCAGCAGTGAGACTCGCCCGGGACTAGCGGATTACAATGAGCAGTTCTTC.

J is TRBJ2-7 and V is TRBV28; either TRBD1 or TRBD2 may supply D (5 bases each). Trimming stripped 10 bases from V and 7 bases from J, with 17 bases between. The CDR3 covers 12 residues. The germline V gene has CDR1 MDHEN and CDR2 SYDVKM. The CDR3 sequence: CATAIGASEQYF. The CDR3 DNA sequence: TGTGCCACCGCGATCGGGGCCTCAGAGCAGTACTTC.

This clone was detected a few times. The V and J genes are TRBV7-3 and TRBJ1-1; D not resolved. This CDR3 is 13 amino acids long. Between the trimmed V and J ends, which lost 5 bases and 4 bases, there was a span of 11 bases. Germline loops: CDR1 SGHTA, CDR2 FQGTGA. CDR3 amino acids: CASSRTPVTEAFF. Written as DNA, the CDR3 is TGTGCCAGCAGCAGAACACCCGTCACTGAAGCTTTCTTT.

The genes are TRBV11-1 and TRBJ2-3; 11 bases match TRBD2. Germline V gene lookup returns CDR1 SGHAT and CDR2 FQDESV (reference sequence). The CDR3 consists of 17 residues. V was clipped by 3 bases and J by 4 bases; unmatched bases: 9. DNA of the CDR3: TGTGCCAGCAGCTTGCACCCTAGCGGGAGGAGTGCAGATACGCAGTATTTT. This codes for CASSLHPSGRSADTQYF.

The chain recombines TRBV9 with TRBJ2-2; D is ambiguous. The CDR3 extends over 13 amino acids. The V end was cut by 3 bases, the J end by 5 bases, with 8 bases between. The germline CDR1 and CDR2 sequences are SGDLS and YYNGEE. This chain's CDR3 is CASSARPTGELFF. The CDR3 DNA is TGTGCCAGCAGCGCCCGGCCAACCGGGGAGCTGTTTTTT.

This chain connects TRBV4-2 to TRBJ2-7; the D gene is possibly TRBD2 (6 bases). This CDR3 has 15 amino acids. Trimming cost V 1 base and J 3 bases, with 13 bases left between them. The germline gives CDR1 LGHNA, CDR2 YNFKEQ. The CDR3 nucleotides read TGTGCCAGCAGCCAAGTCGGTGGCGGGATCTACGAGCAGTACTTC. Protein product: CASSQVGGGIYEQYF.

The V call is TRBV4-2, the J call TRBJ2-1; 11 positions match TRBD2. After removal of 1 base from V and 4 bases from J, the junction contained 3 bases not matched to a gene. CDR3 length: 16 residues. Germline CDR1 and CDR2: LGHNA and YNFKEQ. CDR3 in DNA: TGTGCCAGCAGCCAAGTGGGACTAGCGGAGTACAATGAGCAGTTCTTC. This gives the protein CASSQVGLAEYNEQFF.